These 7 T cell receptor beta chains were sequenced from one sample in a study of blood T cell repertoires in COVID-19. The assay was immunoSEQ multiplex PCR, and TCRdb's table has in-frame clones only and misses some. Of 200,000 to 250,000 clones listed, roughly 86% are singletons. The sample was peripheral blood. Receptors originate from a woman in her fifties or sixties with COVID-19, enrolled during active disease.

The gene calls are TRBV5-6 and TRBJ1-6, with D perhaps matching TRBD1 (5 bases). Looked up from germline, CDR1 is SGHDT and CDR2 is YYEEEE. V lost 4 bases and J 7 bases, leaving 9 bases between the germline ends. The CDR3 runs to 13 residues. This chain's CDR3 is CASSARQNSPLHF. The CDR3 nucleotides are TGTGCCAGCAGCGCACGACAGAATTCACCCCTCCACTTT.

V usage is TRBV4-3 and J usage is TRBJ2-1; D is perhaps TRBD1 (5 bases). The length of the CDR3 is 15 residues. The germline V gene has CDR1 LGHNA and CDR2 YSLEER. V shed 4 bases and J shed 1 base, with 11 bases lying between them. This chain's CDR3 is CASSPADTSYNEQFF. CDR3 in DNA: TGCGCCAGCAGCCCTGCGGACACTTCCTACAATGAGCAGTTCTTC.

This chain links TRBV9 with TRBJ2-2; tentative D call: TRBD1 (6 bases). V lost 0 bases and J 7 bases, leaving 13 bases between the germline ends. Germline loops: CDR1 SGDLS, CDR2 YYNGEE. CDR3 length: 15 residues. The CDR3 loop is CASSVDQGKSGELFF. The DNA for the CDR3 is TGTGCCAGCAGCGTAGACCAGGGGAAGAGCGGGGAGCTGTTTTTT. The full variable domain, rest sourced from reference TRBV9 and TRBJ2-2, is DSGVTQTPKHLITATGQRVTLRCSPRSGDLSVYWYQQSLDQGLQFLIQYYNGEERAKGNILERFSAQQFPDLHSELNLSSLELGDSALYFCASSVDQGKSGELFFGEGSRLTVL.

The count of this clone is one. CDR3 amino acids: CASNQGFYGYTF. CDR3 nucleotide sequence: TGTGCCAGTAACCAGGGGTTCTATGGCTACACCTTC. This chain connects TRBV19 to TRBJ1-2, with a weak D call TRBD1 (6 bases). V was trimmed by 7 bases and J by 4 bases, leaving 10 bases between them. The CDR3 runs 12 residues. Looked up from germline, CDR1 is LNHDA and CDR2 is SQIVND (reference sequence).

This clone was seen only a few times. The chain links TRBV9 to TRBJ1-6; unclear D gene. This CDR3 region has 13 residues. V lost 4 bases and J 7 bases, leaving 9 bases between the germline ends. The germline V gene has CDR1 SGDLS and CDR2 YYNGEE. The CDR3 region has the DNA TGTGCCAGCAGCCCCGACGGGAATTCACCCCTCCACTTT. The encoded protein is CASSPDGNSPLHF.

This clone has only a few counts. V gene TRBV30 combines with J gene TRBJ1-3; D uncertain. The V end lost 2 bases, the J end lost 1 base, and 12 bases lay between the germline ends. The CDR3 sequence is 15 residues long. CDR1 is GTSNPN, CDR2 SVGIG, per germline (reference sequence). In DNA form, the CDR3 reads TGTGCCTGGAGTCCCGTTCCACTTTCTGGAAACACCATATATTTT. The encoded protein is CAWSPVPLSGNTIYF.

This clone was seen a few times. This sequence joins TRBV6-5 and TRBJ1-5; D is undetermined. CDR1 is MNHEY, CDR2 SVGAGI, per germline. Deletions cut 6 bases from V and 9 bases from J, with 18 bases between. The CDR3 has 14 amino acids. CDR3 protein: CASSPMSASGPQHF. CDR3 bases: TGTGCCAGCAGCCCGATGTCGGCCTCGGGGCCCCAGCATTTT.